Listed below are T cell receptor beta chains from one sample, sequenced in a study of blood T cell repertoires in COVID-19. Only in-frame clones appear in the TCRdb table, and some are missing; sequencing was by immunoSEQ multiplex PCR. The table records about 55,000 clones, approximately 85% of them present only once. Input material: peripheral blood. Receptor source: a human donor in a cohort sampled during active COVID-19. CDR3s include the opening cysteine and the closing phenylalanine or tryptophan. The D gene is left open where the match is weak. Rows may omit the clone size; those that give it use once, few, many or a size class.

TRBV2,TRBD2,TRBJ2-7,NA,TGTGCCAGCAGTGAAGGGGGAGCGGGAGGGGGCGAGCAGTACTTC,CASSEGGAGGGEQYF
TRBV6-2/TRBV6-3,NA,TRBJ2-3,NA,TGTGCCAGCAGTTACTCTAAAGATACGCAGTATTTT,CASSYSKDTQYF
TRBV4-2,TRBD1,TRBJ1-6,NA,TGTGCCAGCAGCCAAGATAGTCAGGGGGCTTCTAATTCACCCCTCCACTTT,CASSQDSQGASNSPLHF
TRBV13,TRBD2,TRBJ2-2,few,TGTGCCAGCAGATTAAGGGAGGGCCGGGGCACCGGGGAGCTGTTTTTT,CASRLREGRGTGELFF
TRBV7-9,TRBD1,TRBJ1-1,NA,TGTGCCAGCAGCTCGACAGGGGGGAACACTGAAGCTTTCTTT,CASSSTGGNTEAFF
TRBV19,NA,TRBJ1-3,NA,TGTGCCAGTAGTATTCAGGGCACCAACTCTGGAAACACCATATATTTT,CASSIQGTNSGNTIYF
TRBV6-5,NA,TRBJ1-5,NA,TGTGCCAGCAGCTTTACACAGGGAATGGGTCAGCCCCAGCATTTT,CASSFTQGMGQPQHF
TRBV30,NA,TRBJ2-7,NA,TGTGCCTGGAGTTATTCAGACGAGCAGTACTTC,CAWSYSDEQYF
TRBV4-1,TRBD2,TRBJ2-2,NA,TGCGCCAGCAGCCAAGATGGAAGACTAGCGGGACCCAACACCGGGGAGCTGTTTTTT,CASSQDGRLAGPNTGELFF
TRBV3-1/TRBV3-2,NA,TRBJ2-5,NA,TGTGCCAGCAGCCAAGCAGGAGAGACCCAGTACTTC,CASSQAGETQYF
TRBV27,TRBD1,TRBJ2-7,once,TGTGCCAGCAGTTTCTATTCTGGACAGGGACGGGAGCAGTACTTC,CASSFYSGQGREQYF
TRBV29-1,NA,TRBJ2-1,medium-sized,TGCAGCGTTGATTCGGACACGAGCTCCTACAATGAGCAGTTCTTC,CSVDSDTSSYNEQFF
TRBV6-1,NA,TRBJ2-5,NA,TGTGCCAGCAGTGAAGCGGGCTGGAAAGAGACCCAGTACTTC,CASSEAGWKETQYF
TRBV5-1,TRBD1,TRBJ1-1,NA,TGCGCCAGCACAGGGACAGGGTTGACTGAAGCTTTCTTT,CASTGTGLTEAFF
TRBV13,TRBD1,TRBJ2-4,few,TGTGCCAGCAGCGGGGGACAGGGGCTCTCGAAAAACATTCAGTACTTC,CASSGGQGLSKNIQYF
TRBV7-9,TRBD1,TRBJ2-1,NA,TGTGCCAGCAGCTTAGGGGACAGTTTGGGCTACAATGAGCAGTTCTTC,CASSLGDSLGYNEQFF
TRBV7-6,TRBD2,TRBJ2-7,few,TGTGCCAGCAGCTTGGAGACTAGCGGGAGAAACGAGCAGTACTTC,CASSLETSGRNEQYF
TRBV3-1/TRBV3-2,NA,TRBJ1-3,NA,TGTGCCAGCAGCCCCAGTCGAAGCTCTGGAAACACCATATATTTT,CASSPSRSSGNTIYF
TRBV29-1,TRBD2,TRBJ2-1,NA,TGCAGCATTGACACGGCGGGGGGCCCCAATGAGCAGTTCTTC,CSIDTAGGPNEQFF
TRBV6-1,NA,TRBJ2-7,NA,TGTGCCAGCAGTGAGTGGGACACCGGTCCGGTCGAGCAGTACTTC,CASSEWDTGPVEQYF
TRBV15,NA,TRBJ1-6,NA,TGTGCCACCAGCCTGGACAGAAAGATTTATAATTCACCCCTCCACTTT,CATSLDRKIYNSPLHF
TRBV3-1/TRBV3-2,NA,TRBJ1-6,NA,TGTGCCAGCAGCCAAGAGCCGGGTTTGTCACCCCTCCACTTT,CASSQEPGLSPLHF
TRBV3-1/TRBV3-2,NA,TRBJ2-1,NA,TGTGCCAGCAGCCTCGGGGGGCCCCCCTACAATGAGCAGTTCTTC,CASSLGGPPYNEQFF
TRBV7-2,TRBD2,TRBJ2-1,NA,TGTGCCAGCCGAACAAGGACTAGCGGGAGTAACAATGAGCAGTTCTTC,CASRTRTSGSNNEQFF
TRBV5-1,NA,TRBJ2-3,NA,TGCGCCAGCAGCTTGGATAACACAGATACGCAGTATTTT,CASSLDNTDTQYF
TRBV2,NA,TRBJ1-4,NA,TGTGCCAGCGGAACAGGGTATAATGAAAAACTGTTTTTT,CASGTGYNEKLFF
TRBV20-1,NA,TRBJ2-7,NA,TGCAGTGCCCGTCTCGGCTACGAGCAGTACTTC,CSARLGYEQYF
TRBV5-5,TRBD1,TRBJ1-2,NA,TGTGCCAGCAGCCCGGCTTACGGGACAGGGGATGGCTACACCTTC,CASSPAYGTGDGYTF
TRBV5-4,TRBD2,TRBJ2-3,NA,TGTGCCAGCAGCCTGGGACTAGCGGGGGTATTAGGAGATACGCAGTATTTT,CASSLGLAGVLGDTQYF
TRBV30,TRBD2,TRBJ2-7,NA,TGTGCCTGGATGACTAGCGGCGCCTACGAGCAGTACTTC,CAWMTSGAYEQYF
TRBV25-1,NA,TRBJ1-2,NA,TGTGCCAGCAGTGAATATATGGCAGACTTCTATGGCTACACCTTC,CASSEYMADFYGYTF
TRBV30,NA,TRBJ1-6,NA,TGTGCCTGGAGTGTGCAGGGGACCTTCAATTCACCCCTCCACTTT,CAWSVQGTFNSPLHF
TRBV11-2,NA,TRBJ2-3,NA,TGTGCCAGCAGCTTAGATGGTACAACCACAGATACGCAGTATTTT,CASSLDGTTTDTQYF
TRBV30,NA,TRBJ1-3,NA,TGTGCCTGGGTTCTCAAGAGCTCTGGAAACACCATATATTTT,CAWVLKSSGNTIYF
TRBV11-2,NA,TRBJ2-3,few,TGTGCCAGCAGCTTAGTAGGGGGGGCCTACACAGATACGCAGTATTTT,CASSLVGGAYTDTQYF
TRBV5-5,NA,TRBJ2-7,NA,TGTGCCAGCAGCTTCCGGGACTACGAGCAGTACTTC,CASSFRDYEQYF
TRBV6-5,NA,TRBJ2-7,NA,TGTGCCAGCAGACGGGGATTTAGCTCCTACGAGCAGTACTTC,CASRRGFSSYEQYF
TRBV3-1/TRBV3-2,NA,TRBJ2-7,NA,TGTGCCAGCAGCCATAAAAGCAGGTCCTACGAGCAGTACTTC,CASSHKSRSYEQYF
TRBV7-8,NA,TRBJ1-5,once,TGTGCCAGCAGCTATCAGAGCAATCAGCCCCAGCATTTT,CASSYQSNQPQHF
TRBV10-3,TRBD1,TRBJ2-5,NA,TGTGCCATTCGACAGGGGGTTTGGGAGACCCAGTACTTC,CAIRQGVWETQYF
TRBV5-1,NA,TRBJ1-1,NA,TGCGCCAGCAGCTTCTCCCAGGGGACCACTGAAGCTTTCTTT,CASSFSQGTTEAFF
TRBV19,NA,TRBJ2-1,once,TGTGCCAGTAGCCTTAGAGGTGAGCAGTTCTTC,CASSLRGEQFF
TRBV27,NA,TRBJ1-2,NA,TGTGCCAGCAGTTCGGGCTATGGCTACACCTTC,CASSSGYGYTF
TRBV2,TRBD2,TRBJ2-7,NA,TGTGCCAGCAGGACTAGCGGACTATCCTACGAGCAGTACTTC,CASRTSGLSYEQYF
TRBV2,NA,TRBJ1-1,NA,TGTGCCACCTTATCCAGGGGAACTGAAGCTTTCTTT,CATLSRGTEAFF
TRBV15,TRBD1,TRBJ1-2,NA,TGTGCCACCAGCAGAGATCGGGACAGGGTTGGCGGCTACACCTTC,CATSRDRDRVGGYTF
TRBV5-1,TRBD1,TRBJ2-4,NA,TGCGCCAGCAGCTTGAGTACAGGGGTGGAAAACATTCAGTACTTC,CASSLSTGVENIQYF
TRBV18,NA,TRBJ2-7,NA,TGTGCCAGCTCACCACTGGCGGGGACCCCGTACTTC,CASSPLAGTPYF
TRBV5-1,NA,TRBJ2-7,NA,TGCGCCAGCAGCTTAGGGGCCCGACCCTACGAGCAGTACTTC,CASSLGARPYEQYF
TRBV15,NA,TRBJ1-1,NA,TGTGCCACCAGCAGAGATGGAGGCGGAACTGAAGCTTTCTTT,CATSRDGGGTEAFF